The sequence of this T cell receptor (beta chain) was determined in a study of T cells after yellow fever vaccination. The CDR3 is made up of 15 amino acids. Germline lookup yields CDR1 SGHAT and CDR2 FQNNGV. V was pared by 0 bases and J by 3 bases, with 8 bases between. MiXCR, applied by TCRdb to the 5' RACE reads, yields one record per CDR3 protein. The sample yields more than 300,000 distinct CDR3 sequences, around a tenth seen once. The sequencing used CD4+ T cells sorted from PBMCs, collected 45 days after the yellow fever booster vaccination. The chain combines TRBV11-2 with TRBJ1-4; no clear D. The sequence came from a man aged 18 to 30 who received the YFV17D yellow fever vaccine. In DNA form, the CDR3 reads TGTGCCAGCAGCTTAGAGGGTCCCCCTAATGAAAAACTGTTTTTT. As protein: CASSLEGPPNEKLFF.